Listed below are T cell receptor beta chains from one sample, sequenced in a study of T-cell memory formation after mild COVID-19. TCRdb reprocessed the 5' RACE reads with MiXCR, giving one entry per CDR3 protein. The table includes fewer than 450,000 distinct CDR3 sequences, about 24% detected once. Sequenced: PBMCs or a T cell subset sorted from them (not recorded which). The receptors were gathered from an adult woman who had mild COVID-19 (a few samples of this study predate the infection). Cell type and time point are not known. Each CDR3 is given with its conserved first and last residue. The D gene is left open where the match is weak. For some rows the clone size is stated as once, few or many, or as a class when expanded; others skip it.

DNA: TGCAGCGGCGAGGGTGTCGGACAGGGGCGCAATGAGCAGTTCTTC; CDR3: CSGEGVGQGRNEQFF; J: TRBJ2-1; V: TRBV29-1; size: few; D: TRBD1
DNA: TGCAGCGTCGATAGCGCTATGAACACTGAAGCTTTCTTT; CDR3: CSVDSAMNTEAFF; J: TRBJ1-1; V: TRBV29-1; size: few; D: -
DNA: TGTGCCAGCAGCTCCGGACTAGCGGGGGGGCCGAGTGAGACCCAGTACTTC; CDR3: CASSSGLAGGPSETQYF; J: TRBJ2-5; V: TRBV7-9; size: few; D: TRBD2
DNA: TGCGCCAGCAGCCAAGCGTACAGCCTTCTGAGCTCCTACGAGCAGTACTTC; CDR3: CASSQAYSLLSSYEQYF; J: TRBJ2-7; V: TRBV4-1; size: -; D: -
DNA: TGTGCCAGCAGCTTAGGGGATGCGGGGAGTAGGTACGAGCAGTACTTC; CDR3: CASSLGDAGSRYEQYF; J: TRBJ2-7; V: TRBV7-9; size: many; D: -
DNA: TGTGCCAGCAGGATGGGGTGGTTGGTCGGGGAGCTGTTTTTT; CDR3: CASRMGWLVGELFF; J: TRBJ2-2; V: TRBV6-5; size: -; D: -
DNA: TGTGCCAGCAGCCCGACTAGCGGCCTGAGCTCCTACGAGCAGTACTTC; CDR3: CASSPTSGLSSYEQYF; J: TRBJ2-7; V: TRBV7-6; size: -; D: TRBD2
DNA: TGCGCCAGCAGCTTGGATAGCGAGCAGTACTTC; CDR3: CASSLDSEQYF; J: TRBJ2-7; V: TRBV5-1; size: -; D: -
DNA: TGTGCCAGCAGCCTCTCTGGGGGGGGTGAGCAGTTCTTC; CDR3: CASSLSGGGEQFF; J: TRBJ2-1; V: TRBV3-1; size: -; D: TRBD2
DNA: TGTGCCAGCAGCCCCGGGACTACCTACAATGAGCAGTTCTTC; CDR3: CASSPGTTYNEQFF; J: TRBJ2-1; V: TRBV5-5; size: many; D: TRBD2
DNA: TGCGCCAGCAGCTTGCTCCCCCCTCCAAGGGAGGGCCGGATTTTTGAGCAGTTCTTC; CDR3: CASSLLPPPREGRIFEQFF; J: TRBJ2-1; V: TRBV5-1; size: -; D: TRBD2
DNA: TGTGCCAGCTTGAAGTCAGGGACCACCGGGGAGCTGTTTTTT; CDR3: CASLKSGTTGELFF; J: TRBJ2-2; V: TRBV3-1; size: -; D: -
DNA: TGTGCCAGCAGCCTACGGACAGGGACTAAAAACATTCAGTACTTC; CDR3: CASSLRTGTKNIQYF; J: TRBJ2-4; V: TRBV3-1; size: -; D: TRBD1
DNA: TGTGCCAGCACGGGGGTAAAGGGTAACAATGAGCAGTTCTTC; CDR3: CASTGVKGNNEQFF; J: TRBJ2-1; V: TRBV4-2; size: few; D: -
DNA: TGCGCCAGCAGCTTGGGCCCCCGGACGGGGTTTTATAGCAATCAGCCCCAGCATTTT; CDR3: CASSLGPRTGFYSNQPQHF; J: TRBJ1-5; V: TRBV5-1; size: many; D: -
DNA: TGTGCCAGTAGTATTCGGGCTTTGGAGGCCTACGAGCAGTACTTC; CDR3: CASSIRALEAYEQYF; J: TRBJ2-7; V: TRBV19; size: once; D: -
DNA: TGCAGCGCCGGGACACCCCAAGAGACCCAGTACTTC; CDR3: CSAGTPQETQYF; J: TRBJ2-5; V: TRBV29-1; size: few; D: -
DNA: TGTGCCAGCAGTGACTCGAACGGGCCCAACGTCCTGACTTTC; CDR3: CASSDSNGPNVLTF; J: TRBJ2-6; V: TRBV6-4; size: -; D: -
DNA: TGTGCCAGCAGCAAAGATTCGAGGCAGGGGGATTCACCCCTCCACTTT; CDR3: CASSKDSRQGDSPLHF; J: TRBJ1-6; V: TRBV21-1; size: few; D: -
DNA: TGCAGCGTTGAAACAGGCGATGGGATAGAGCAGTACTTC; CDR3: CSVETGDGIEQYF; J: TRBJ2-7; V: TRBV29-1; size: few; D: -
DNA: TGCGCCAGCAGCGCCGGGAGGGAGGCCTACGAGCAGTACTTC; CDR3: CASSAGREAYEQYF; J: TRBJ2-7; V: TRBV5-1; size: many; D: TRBD2
DNA: TGTGCCAGCAGCGTAGCCGGACAGTACAAAAACATTCAGTACTTC; CDR3: CASSVAGQYKNIQYF; J: TRBJ2-4; V: TRBV9; size: few; D: -
DNA: TGTGCCAGCAGCGTAGGGACTAGCGGGGCCCTTCGAACGCAGTATTTT; CDR3: CASSVGTSGALRTQYF; J: TRBJ2-3; V: TRBV9; size: -; D: TRBD2
DNA: TGTGCCAGCAGCCAAATGGACAGGACTGAAGCTTTCTTT; CDR3: CASSQMDRTEAFF; J: TRBJ1-1; V: TRBV2; size: -; D: TRBD1
DNA: TGTGCCACCTCGAGATACCTCTCCTACAATGAGCAGTTCTTC; CDR3: CATSRYLSYNEQFF; J: TRBJ2-1; V: TRBV11-3; size: few; D: -
DNA: TGTGCCAGCAGCGTCGGGACTAGCTCCTACAATGAGCAGTTCTTC; CDR3: CASSVGTSSYNEQFF; J: TRBJ2-1; V: TRBV9; size: many; D: TRBD2
DNA: TGTGCCAGCAGTGAGAGCGGGGGGGTCTCCTACGAGCAGTACTTC; CDR3: CASSESGGVSYEQYF; J: TRBJ2-7; V: TRBV12-3/TRBV12-4; size: few; D: TRBD2
DNA: TGCAGTGCTAGATCTAGCGGGACCGGCACCGGGGAGCTGTTTTTT; CDR3: CSARSSGTGTGELFF; J: TRBJ2-2; V: TRBV20-1; size: many; D: TRBD2
DNA: TGCACCGTCCAGCGGAGTGGCACTGAAGCTTTCTTT; CDR3: CTVQRSGTEAFF; J: TRBJ1-1; V: TRBV29-1; size: -; D: -
DNA: TGTGCCAGCGGGCTAGCGCATGAGCAGTTCTTC; CDR3: CASGLAHEQFF; J: TRBJ2-1; V: TRBV7-9; size: -; D: -
DNA: TGTGCCAGCAGCCCTACAATCGGACGGACTGCCCCCAATGAGCAGTTCTTC; CDR3: CASSPTIGRTAPNEQFF; J: TRBJ2-1; V: TRBV7-3; size: few; D: -
DNA: TGTGCCAGTAGAGGTCGGGCAGGGAGCTCCTACGAGCAGTACTTC; CDR3: CASRGRAGSSYEQYF; J: TRBJ2-7; V: TRBV19; size: -; D: -